A single sample is the source of the 20 T cell receptor beta chains below, sequenced in a study of cytomegalovirus exposure and HLA in healthy donors. The PCR made use of 60 Vbeta and 13 Jbeta primers. Clones were sequenced by immunoSEQ multiplex PCR, and TCRdb holds only the in-frame ones, with some missing. The sample includes fewer than 350,000 clones, roughly 89% of them seen just once. The specimen sequenced was PBMCs. These receptors came from a young woman in good health and CMV-seronegative.

This chain joins TRBV9 and TRBJ2-7, with 11 bases matching TRBD2. The CDR3 length is 15 residues. With 0 bases clipped from V and 3 bases from J, the junction kept 2 bases outside the gene matches. Per the germline V gene, CDR1 is SGDLS and CDR2 is YYNGEE. DNA of the CDR3: TGTGCCAGCAGCGTAGGTCTAGCGGGGGGCTACGAGCAGTACTTC. This sequence encodes CASSVGLAGGYEQYF. Full variable domain (remainder filled in from reference TRBV9 and TRBJ2-7): DSGVTQTPKHLITATGQRVTLRCSPRSGDLSVYWYQQSLDQGLQFLIQYYNGEERAKGNILERFSAQQFPDLHSELNLSSLELGDSALYFCASSVGLAGGYEQYFGPGTRLTVT.

The V call is TRBV6-5, the J call TRBJ2-1; 7 positions agree with TRBD2. The CDR3 loop spans 15 amino acids. The germline V gene encodes CDR1 MNHEY and CDR2 SVGAGI. J gave up 0 bases and V 2 bases, and 1 base lay outside the gene matches. CDR3 sequence (DNA): TGTGCCAGCAGTTACGGGGGGGGCTCCTACAATGAGCAGTTCTTC. This gives the protein CASSYGGGSYNEQFF.

The rearrangement links TRBV9 to TRBJ1-4; D is perhaps TRBD1 (5 bases). Germline values: CDR1 SGDLS, CDR2 YYNGEE. Trimming stripped 1 base from V and 5 bases from J, with 15 bases between. This CDR3 has 16 residues. The CDR3 region is CASSVTAAGKNEKLFF. CDR3 nucleotides: TGTGCCAGCAGCGTAACCGCCGCAGGGAAGAATGAAAAACTGTTTTTT.

J is TRBJ2-7 and V is TRBV6-5, with a weak D call TRBD2 (5 bases). There are 13 residues in the CDR3. Germline values: CDR1 MNHEY, CDR2 SVGAGI. Trimming cost V 6 bases and J 5 bases, with 14 bases left between them. CDR3 sequence reads: CASSRLASDEQYF. The CDR3, as DNA: TGTGCCAGCAGCCGCTTAGCGAGCGACGAGCAGTACTTC.

The genes are TRBV25-1 and TRBJ2-2; the match to TRBD2 covers 7 bases. Trimming took 1 base from V and 6 from J; bases not matched to a gene: 5. The CDR3 has 15 residues. The germline gives CDR1 MGHDK, CDR2 SYGVNS. CDR3 DNA sequence: TGTGCCAGCAGTGAATTTGCGGGAGTCGCCGGGGAGCTGTTTTTT. This gives the protein CASSEFAGVAGELFF.

V is TRBV7-3 and J is TRBJ2-1; no clear D gene. The V end was cut by 6 bases, the J end by 1 base, with 7 bases between. This CDR3 has 13 residues. Looked up from germline, CDR1 is SGHTA and CDR2 is FQGTGA. This CDR3 reads CASRSGSYNEQFF. The DNA of the CDR3 is TGTGCCAGCAGGTCCGGGTCCTACAATGAGCAGTTCTTC.

The rearrangement joins TRBV7-9 to TRBJ2-3; D perhaps matches TRBD2 (5 bases). Germline V gives CDR1 SEHNR, CDR2 FQNEAQ (reference sequence). The CDR3 loop spans 15 amino acids. Trimming cost V 6 bases and J 1 base, with 14 bases left between them. The DNA of the CDR3 is TGTGCCAGCAGTAGTGAGGGCTCCCGCACAGATACGCAGTATTTT. This encodes CASSSEGSRTDTQYF. Combining the CDR3 with reference TRBV7-9 and TRBJ2-3 gives the whole variable domain DTGVSQNPRHKITKRGQNVTFRCDPISEHNRLYWYRQTLGQGPEFLTYFQNEAQLEKSRLLSDRFSAERPKGSFSTLEIQRTEQGDSAMYLCASSSEGSRTDTQYFGPGTRLTVL.

The rearrangement joins TRBV9 to TRBJ1-5; TRBD1 matches at 7 bases. The CDR3 consists of 14 residues. In germline, CDR1 is SGDLS, CDR2 YYNGEE. The V gene end was trimmed by 3 bases and the J gene end by 4 bases; junction bases not matched to a gene: 4. CDR3 sequence: CASSAGQLNQPQHF. In nucleotides, the CDR3 is TGTGCCAGCAGCGCGGGACAGTTAAATCAGCCCCAGCATTTT.

The rearrangement links TRBV5-4 to TRBJ2-7, with 11 bases identical to TRBD1. Germline trimming cut 5 bases from V and 9 bases from J; bases unmatched to any gene: 7. From germline, CDR1 is SGHNT and CDR2 YYREEE (reference sequence). The CDR3 contains 13 residues. CDR3 DNA sequence: TGTGCCAGCAGGGCCGGGACAGGGGGGCGGCAGTACTTC. Encoded protein: CASRAGTGGRQYF.

The rearrangement uses TRBV19 and TRBJ1-4; the D is unclear. The germline CDR1 and CDR2 sequences are LNHDA and SQIVND (reference sequence). Trimming cost V 3 bases and J 2 bases, with 10 bases left between them. This CDR3 spans 15 amino acids. In nucleotides, the CDR3 is TGTGCCAGTAGTATGATATCCGGGACTAATGAAAAACTGTTTTTT. Protein product: CASSMISGTNEKLFF.

This clone has only one observation. V is TRBV19 and J is TRBJ1-2; 8 nucleotides line up with TRBD1. This CDR3 has 14 residues. Germline V lookup: CDR1 LNHDA, CDR2 SQIVND (reference sequence). The trim removed 3 bases at V and 2 bases at J, leaving 2 bases unmatched. The CDR3 loop is CASSMWDRNYGYTF. The CDR3 nucleotides are TGTGCCAGTAGTATGTGGGACAGGAACTATGGCTACACCTTC.

The J gene is TRBJ1-3, the V gene TRBV6-5; D is undetermined. CDR3 length equals 14 residues. Trimming removed 8 bases at V and 0 bases at J, with 11 bases between. The germline V gene has CDR1 MNHEY and CDR2 SVGAGI. The CDR3 here is CASVAVNSGNTIYF. For the CDR3, the DNA is TGTGCCAGCGTCGCAGTCAACTCTGGAAACACCATATATTTT.

In this sample, this clone turned up once. The V gene is TRBV5-1, the J gene TRBJ1-2; 9 bases map to TRBD1. V was pared by 4 bases and J by 2 bases, with 6 bases of the junction left unmatched. This CDR3 is built from 15 residues. From germline, CDR1 is SGHRS and CDR2 YFSETQ. CDR3 loop: CASSQTTGGNYGYTF. The CDR3 nucleotides read TGCGCCAGCAGCCAGACGACAGGGGGGAACTATGGCTACACCTTC. The full variable domain, in which reference TRBV5-1 and TRBJ1-2 provide the parts outside the CDR3, is KAGVTQTPRYLIKTRGQQVTLSCSPISGHRSVSWYQQTPGQGLQFLFEYFSETQRNKGNFPGRFSGRQFSNSRSEMNVSTLELGDSALYLCASSQTTGGNYGYTFGSGTRLTVV.

As to this clone: Other DNA sequences of this sample code for an identical CDR3. The rearrangement joins TRBV27 to TRBJ2-7, with D possibly matching TRBD2 (6 bases). The CDR3 loop spans 22 amino acids. CDR1 is MNHEY and CDR2 is SMNVEV in the germline V gene (reference sequence). Deletions cut 7 bases from V and 3 bases from J, with 40 bases between. CDR3 sequence reads: CASIPYFATPRKTRDHHYEQYF. The CDR3 region has the DNA TGTGCCAGCATTCCCTACTTCGCAACCCCCCGAAAGACGCGGGACCACCACTACGAGCAGTACTTC.

This clone was counted between two and nine times. The chain has TRBV2 and TRBJ2-3; D unclear. The germline V gene encodes CDR1 SNHLY and CDR2 FYNNEI. CDR3 length: 12 residues. Trimming stripped 5 bases from V and 0 bases from J, with 3 bases between. CDR3 sequence (DNA): TGTGCCAGCAGTCCTAGCACAGATACGCAGTATTTT. This gives the protein CASSPSTDTQYF.

In this sample, this clone turned up once. The rearrangement uses TRBV7-2 and TRBJ2-7, with TRBD2 matching over 8 bases. The CDR3 covers 15 residues. Germline V CDR1 and CDR2: SGHTA, FQGNSA. With 1 base clipped from V and 3 bases from J, the junction kept 5 bases outside the gene matches. CDR3 nucleotide sequence: TGTGCCAGCAGCTTAGAGGGTAGCGGGGTCTACGAGCAGTACTTC. This gives the protein CASSLEGSGVYEQYF.

The chain joins TRBV30 to TRBJ1-5; a weak D match, TRBD1 (5 bases). V lost 4 bases to trimming and J lost 5 bases, with 12 bases between them. Germline CDR1 is GTSNPN and CDR2 is SVGIG (reference sequence). This CDR3 comprises 13 residues. CDR3 in amino acids: CAWIRGWDQPQHF. DNA for the CDR3: TGTGCCTGGATAAGGGGATGGGATCAGCCCCAGCATTTT.

The rearrangement uses TRBV6-5 and TRBJ1-2, with a possible D match to TRBD1 (6 bases). The V end was cut by 5 bases, the J end by 1 base, with 11 bases between. Germline V gene sequence: CDR1 MNHEY, CDR2 SVGAGI. This CDR3 comprises 14 residues. CDR3 coding DNA: TGTGCCAGCAGTACGGACAGTAGTAACTATGGCTACACCTTC. It translates to CASSTDSSNYGYTF.

The chain has TRBV2 and TRBJ2-7; no definite D call. The CDR3 is 12 residues long. Trimming stripped 6 bases from V and 2 bases from J, with 8 bases between. Germline V gene sequence: CDR1 SNHLY, CDR2 FYNNEI. CDR3 nucleotide sequence: TGTGCCAGCAGAGACAACCCCTACGAGCAGTACTTC. Translation: CASRDNPYEQYF.

The CDR3 sequence: CAWSAGSEQYF. The CDR3 nucleotides read TGTGCCTGGAGTGCGGGATCCGAGCAGTACTTC. The V gene is TRBV30, the J gene TRBJ2-7; the D gene is possibly TRBD2 (5 bases). The CDR3 loop spans 11 amino acids. V gave up 1 base and J gave up 6 bases, with 7 bases separating them. CDR1 and CDR2 from the germline V gene are GTSNPN and SVGIG (reference sequence).